One sample yielded the 20 T cell receptor beta chains listed below, sequenced in a study of cytomegalovirus exposure and HLA in healthy donors. The repertoire was sequenced with immunoSEQ multiplex PCR; TCRdb's copy has only in-frame clones and lacks some. Seen here are tens of thousands of clones, approximately 90% observed once, and the top ten hold about 4.1%. Specimen: PBMCs. Receptors were obtained from a woman aged 18-29 years in good health and CMV-seropositive.

The rearrangement uses TRBV7-6 and TRBJ2-7; D not certain. CDR1 and CDR2 from the germline V gene are SGHVS and FNYEAQ. This CDR3 is built from 14 residues. V lost 5 bases and J 1 base, leaving 12 bases between the germline ends. The CDR3 region is CASSPSEESYEQYF. The CDR3 nucleotides are TGTGCCAGCAGCCCTTCCGAGGAGTCCTACGAGCAGTACTTC. Together with reference TRBV7-6 and TRBJ2-7, the CDR3 gives the full variable domain: GAGVSQSPRYKVTKRGQDVALRCDPISGHVSLYWYRQALGQGPEFLTYFNYEAQQDKSGLPNDRFSAERPEGSISTLTIQRTEQRDSAMYRCASSPSEESYEQYFGPGTRLTVT.

The gene calls are TRBV4-1 and TRBJ2-3, with TRBD2 as a possible D gene (6 bases). Trimming cost V 4 bases and J 4 bases, with 18 bases left between them. The CDR3 has 16 residues. The germline gives CDR1 MGHRA, CDR2 YSYEKL. The DNA of the CDR3 is TGCGCCAGCAGCCGAGGTCAAGGAGGGTCCCCAGATACGCAGTATTTT. It codes for CASSRGQGGSPDTQYF.

This sequence joins TRBV13 and TRBJ1-3, with 10 bases lining up with TRBD1. The CDR3 sequence is 14 residues long. Germline assignment: CDR1 PRHDT and CDR2 FYEKMQ (reference sequence). The trim removed 5 bases at V and 8 bases at J, leaving 6 bases unmatched. CDR3 coding DNA: TGTGCCAGCAGCCGGGACAGGGGTGTGCACACCATATATTTT. Amino acids: CASSRDRGVHTIYF.

This clone occurred once. CDR3 protein: CASSVMGTGNQPQHF. DNA for the CDR3: TGTGCCAGCAGCGTCATGGGGACAGGCAATCAGCCCCAGCATTTT. V gene TRBV6-5 combines with J gene TRBJ1-5; 7 positions match TRBD1. The CDR3 is 15 amino acids. Germline-derived CDR1 and CDR2 are MNHEY and SVGAGI. V shed 6 bases and J 2 bases; nucleotides not matched to a gene: 7.

The chain carries TRBV5-4 and TRBJ2-3; 14 bases line up with TRBD2. The V and J ends lost 4 bases and 6 bases, in that order; junction bases with no gene match: 4. This CDR3 region has 15 residues. Looked up from germline, CDR1 is SGHNT and CDR2 is YYREEE (reference sequence). CDR3 amino acids: CASSETSGGADTQYF. DNA of the CDR3: TGTGCCAGCAGCGAGACTAGCGGGGGGGCCGATACGCAGTATTTT. The full variable domain, completed using reference TRBV5-4 and TRBJ2-3, is ETGVTQSPTHLIKTRGQQVTLRCSSQSGHNTVSWYQQALGQGPQFIFQYYREEENGRGNFPPRFSGLQFPNYSSELNVNALELDDSALYLCASSETSGGADTQYFGPGTRLTVL.

V is TRBV19 and J is TRBJ1-2, with a possible D match to TRBD1 (5 bases). The CDR3 is made up of 14 amino acids. V shed 2 bases and J shed 6 bases, with 13 bases lying between them. Germline assignment: CDR1 LNHDA and CDR2 SQIVND (reference sequence). Here the CDR3 reads CASSINAGWDGYTF. In nucleotides, the CDR3 is TGTGCCAGTAGTATAAACGCAGGGTGGGATGGCTACACCTTC. Using reference TRBV19 and TRBJ1-2 for the parts outside the CDR3, the full variable domain is DGGITQSPKYLFRKEGQNVTLSCEQNLNHDAMYWYRQDPGQGLRLIYYSQIVNDFQKGDIAEGYSVSREKKESFPLTVTSAQKNPTAFYLCASSINAGWDGYTFGSGTRLTVV.

The chain carries TRBV10-2 and TRBJ1-1, with TRBD1 matching 12 bases. The length of the CDR3 is 14 residues. CDR1 is WSHSY, CDR2 SAAADI, per germline. V shed 6 bases and J 4 bases; nucleotides not matched to a gene: 3. CDR3 nucleotides: TGCGCCAGCAGGGGACAGGGGGCATTCACTGAAGCTTTCTTT. This codes for CASRGQGAFTEAFF.

This chain connects TRBV5-6 to TRBJ1-1; D possibly corresponds to TRBD1 (6 bases). V lost 2 bases to trimming and J lost 8 bases, with 13 bases between them. The germline V gene has CDR1 SGHDT and CDR2 YYEEEE. The CDR3 is 13 amino acids. This CDR3 is CASSFLTGTEAFF. The DNA for the CDR3 is TGTGCCAGCAGCTTCCTCACCGGGACAGAAGCTTTCTTT.

The chain is built from TRBV2 and TRBJ2-7, with 8 bases fitting TRBD1. This CDR3 comprises 12 residues. In germline, CDR1 is SNHLY, CDR2 FYNNEI. The ends lost 5 bases at V and 8 bases at J; junction bases unmatched: 5. This CDR3 is CASSPTGGQQYF. In DNA, the CDR3 is TGTGCCAGCAGTCCCACAGGGGGGCAGCAGTACTTC.

This sequence joins TRBV7-8 and TRBJ2-2; D is uncertain. Germline CDR1 SGHVS, CDR2 FQNEAQ. V was pared by 1 base and J by 1 base, with 10 bases between. This CDR3 has 16 residues. The CDR3 reads CASSLGARGNTGELFF. The CDR3 region has the DNA TGTGCCAGCAGCTTAGGAGCCCGAGGGAACACCGGGGAGCTGTTTTTT.

The V gene is TRBV27, the J gene TRBJ1-6, with TRBD1 as a possible D gene (6 bases). CDR1 is MNHEY and CDR2 is SMNVEV in the germline V gene (reference sequence). With 8 bases removed from V and 10 bases from J, the gap between germline ends came to 18 bases. This CDR3 is 14 amino acids long. CDR3 loop: CASGVTGPGSPLHF. Here the CDR3 DNA reads TGTGCCAGCGGAGTGACAGGACCTGGGTCACCCCTCCACTTT.

CDR3 bases: TGTGCCAGCAGCAAGAATCTACTCGGGGGCACAGATACGCAGTATTTT. Translated, it gives CASSKNLLGGTDTQYF. The V and J genes are TRBV11-2 and TRBJ2-3; maybe TRBD2 (5 bases). The CDR3 length is 16 residues. CDR1 is SGHAT and CDR2 is FQNNGV in the germline V gene. The V end was cut by 5 bases, the J end by 1 base, with 16 bases between.

The rearrangement links TRBV19 to TRBJ2-2; D gene uncertain. This CDR3 is built from 15 residues. Per germline, CDR1 LNHDA and CDR2 SQIVND (reference sequence). Trimming took off 4 bases at V and 5 bases at J, with 14 bases between the two ends. The chain's CDR3 is CASSTSLLRTGELFF. In DNA, the CDR3 is TGTGCCAGTAGTACCAGTCTTCTGAGGACCGGGGAGCTGTTTTTT.

The rearrangement joins TRBV19 to TRBJ2-1, with 10 nucleotides matching TRBD2. The CDR3 runs 11 residues. Unmatched junction bases numbered 6, after V lost 6 bases and J lost 16 bases. Germline V CDR1 and CDR2: LNHDA, SQIVND (reference sequence). The CDR3 nucleotides are TGTGCCAGTAGGAAGGGACTAGCGCGATTCTTC. Amino acids: CASRKGLARFF.

The gene calls are TRBV2 and TRBJ2-7, with 7 bases lining up with TRBD1. Germline loops: CDR1 SNHLY, CDR2 FYNNEI. V was pared by 4 bases and J by 3 bases, with 9 bases of the junction left unmatched. This CDR3 contains 15 residues. CDR3 in DNA: TGTGCCAGCAGTGTTGAGACAGGGTCTTTCTACGAGCAGTACTTC. The encoded protein is CASSVETGSFYEQYF.

The chain recombines TRBV7-9 with TRBJ1-1, with a weak D call TRBD1 (6 bases). This CDR3 contains 17 residues. Per germline, CDR1 SEHNR and CDR2 FQNEAQ (reference sequence). V was cut by 5 bases and J by 1 base, with 20 bases left in between. CDR3 sequence reads: CASSLTGFGKENTEAFF. The CDR3 bases are TGTGCCAGCAGCCTAACAGGGTTCGGTAAGGAGAACACTGAAGCTTTCTTT.

The V call is TRBV14, the J call TRBJ2-1; 11 positions match TRBD2. This CDR3 has 16 residues. V was pared by 6 bases and J by 0 bases, with 4 bases of the junction left unmatched. Germline V CDR1 and CDR2: SGHDN, FVKESK. CDR3 residues: CASSRLAGGSYNEQFF. The CDR3 nucleotides read TGTGCCAGCAGTCGTCTAGCGGGAGGCTCCTACAATGAGCAGTTCTTC.

V is TRBV5-6 and J is TRBJ1-4; possibly TRBD1 for D (5 bases). Trimming left V 0 bases short and J 8 bases short, with 17 bases between. Germline V gene lookup returns CDR1 SGHDT and CDR2 YYEEEE. This CDR3 is built from 16 residues. CDR3 sequence reads: CASSLVDGGRGEKLFF. DNA for the CDR3: TGTGCCAGCAGCTTGGTCGACGGGGGACGGGGGGAAAAACTGTTTTTT.

The chain employs TRBV7-9 and TRBJ1-5; D not certain. Trimming shortened V by 5 bases and J by 5 bases, and 10 bases separated the two germline ends. The CDR3 length is 13 residues. Germline CDR1 and CDR2: SEHNR and FQNEAQ (reference sequence). This CDR3 is CASSPLSDQPQHF. CDR3 coding DNA: TGTGCCAGCAGCCCCCTCAGCGATCAGCCCCAGCATTTT.

The J gene is TRBJ2-2, the V gene TRBV28, with D possibly matching TRBD1 (5 bases). Trimming cost V 1 base and J 2 bases, with 20 bases left between them. The germline V gene has CDR1 MDHEN and CDR2 SYDVKM. CDR3 length equals 19 residues. The CDR3 sequence is CASSLFFPRQGLNTGELFF. Here the CDR3 DNA reads TGTGCCAGCAGTTTATTCTTCCCGCGGCAGGGATTAAACACCGGGGAGCTGTTTTTT.